The clone carrying this T cell receptor beta chain was picked up a small number of times. Antigen: not known. This sample also contains other DNA sequences that code for the same CDR3. This entry comes from a study of a mutant IDH1 vaccine in newly diagnosed glioma. About the study: The study started vaccination 4-6 weeks after radiotherapy alone, or with temozolomide cycles.

Described time point: week 23, last vaccination. Doses comprised 300 ug of mutant IDH1 20-mer peptide each, plus topical imiquimod. V was pared by 4 bases and J by 0 bases, with 1 base of the junction left unmatched. The germline CDR1 and CDR2 sequences are SGHRS and YFSETQ. CDR3 length: 14 amino acids. Assay used: immunoSEQ multiplex PCR; TCRdb lists only in-frame clones, some missing. The sample records approximately 50,000 clones, around 87% being singletons. This rearrangement joins TRBV5-1 to TRBJ2-7; 10 bases are shared with TRBD2. This receptor was obtained from a man aged 35-49 years with glioma. The starting material was PBMCs, obtained from a glioma patient whose treatment included an IDH1 peptide vaccine. CDR3 region: CASSRTSGSYEQYF. CDR3 sequence (DNA): TGCGCCAGCAGCCGGACTAGCGGCTCCTACGAGCAGTACTTC.